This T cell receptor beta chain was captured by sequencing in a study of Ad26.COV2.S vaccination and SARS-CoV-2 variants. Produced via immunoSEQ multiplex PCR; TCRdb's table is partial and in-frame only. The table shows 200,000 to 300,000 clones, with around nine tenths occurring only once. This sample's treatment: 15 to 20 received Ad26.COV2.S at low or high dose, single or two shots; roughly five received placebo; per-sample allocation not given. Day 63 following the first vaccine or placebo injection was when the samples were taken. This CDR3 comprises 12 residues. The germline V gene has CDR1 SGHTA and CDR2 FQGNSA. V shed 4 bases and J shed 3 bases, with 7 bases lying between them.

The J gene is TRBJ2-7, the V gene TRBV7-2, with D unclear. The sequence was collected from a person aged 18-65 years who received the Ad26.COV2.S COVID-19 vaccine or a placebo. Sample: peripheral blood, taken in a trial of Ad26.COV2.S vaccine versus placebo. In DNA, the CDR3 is TGTGCCAGCAGCTCGGACGGCTACGAGCAGTACTTC. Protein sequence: CASSSDGYEQYF.